This TCR beta chain emerged from a study of patients and donors after allogeneic stem cell transplantation. A single record per CDR3 protein comes from TCRdb applying MiXCR to the RT-PCR reads. The sample gives about 960,000 distinct CDR3 sequences, 15% to 20% of which show up once; roughly 6.4% is in the top ten. This clonotype was counted between two and nine times. The clonotype originates from a human donor who was either an allogeneic HSCT recipient or a stem cell or donor lymphocyte infusion donor (not recorded which). It is not recorded whose cells these are; they may come from a transplant donor. The sample taken for sequencing was blood, either unsorted or a sorted T cell fraction (not recorded which).

The DNA for the CDR3 is TGCAGTGTTAAGGACAGGGCCAGCTATAATTCACCCCTCCACTTT. Encoded protein: CSVKDRASYNSPLHF. The chain carries TRBV20-1 and TRBJ1-6, with TRBD1 matching over 8 bases. Germline-derived CDR1 and CDR2 are DFQATT and SNEGSKA (reference sequence). Trimming removed 7 bases from V and 3 bases from J; junction bases left unmatched: 8. The CDR3 spans 15 residues.